This passage covers 26 T cell receptor beta chains from one sample sequenced in a study. TCRdb fed the RT-PCR reads into MiXCR, producing one record per CDR3 protein. This sample has about 680,000 distinct CDR3 sequences, with more than 13% found just once. Sequenced: memory CD4+ T cells from blood. The source of these receptors is a female donor in good health, serving as a healthy control.

The table lists this clonotype with many counts. CDR3 nucleotide sequence: TGCGCCAGCGCGGGACTCCGGGGGGAAAAACTGTTTTTT. Encoded protein: CASAGLRGEKLFF. The chain uses TRBV5-1 and TRBJ1-4; D is possibly TRBD1 (5 bases). From germline, CDR1 is SGHRS and CDR2 YFSETQ. Deletions cut 7 bases from V and 8 bases from J, with 15 bases between. This CDR3 comprises 13 residues.

In its sample, this clonotype was seen a few times. This chain links TRBV7-9 with TRBJ2-1; D not resolved. The germline V gene encodes CDR1 SEHNR and CDR2 FQNEAQ (reference sequence). The CDR3 runs 15 residues. V was cut by 0 bases and J by 0 bases, with 6 bases left in between. CDR3: CASSLAEYSYNEQFF. The CDR3 nucleotides are TGTGCCAGCAGCTTAGCCGAATACTCCTACAATGAGCAGTTCTTC.

This clonotype was picked up many times. The chain joins TRBV27 to TRBJ1-1; 7 nucleotides line up with TRBD1. CDR3 size: 14 residues. In germline, CDR1 is MNHEY, CDR2 SMNVEV (reference sequence). J was trimmed by 1 base and V by 6 bases; bases with no gene match: 5. CDR3 protein: CASSYRGKNTEAFF. The CDR3 nucleotides read TGTGCCAGCAGCTACAGGGGAAAGAACACTGAAGCTTTCTTT.

The rearrangement uses TRBV12-3 or TRBV12-4 and TRBJ2-1, with 8 bases lining up with TRBD2. After removal of 6 bases from V and 1 base from J, the junction contained 8 bases not matched to a gene. This CDR3 has 16 residues. CDR3 bases: TGTGCCAGCAGGCGCGGCGGGGGGCAATCCTACAATGAGCAGTTCTTC. Protein: CASRRGGGQSYNEQFF.

The chain couples TRBV5-4 to TRBJ2-1; TRBD2 aligns across 8 bases. V was clipped by 7 bases and J by 7 bases; unmatched bases: 16. The CDR3 runs 16 residues. In germline, CDR1 is SGHNT, CDR2 YYREEE (reference sequence). The CDR3 bases are TGTGCCAGCCATCGAAGGGGCCCAGCGGGAGCGAATGAGCAGTTCTTC. This translates into CASHRRGPAGANEQFF.

This clonotype was observed a handful of times. This rearrangement joins TRBV28 to TRBJ2-7; 7 bases align to TRBD2. This CDR3 is built from 15 residues. Per the germline V gene, CDR1 is MDHEN and CDR2 is SYDVKM. V shed 4 bases, J shed 3 bases, and the junction held 9 bases outside the gene matches. CDR3 DNA: TGTGCCAGCAGTTCAAGCTCGGGGGGAGGCTACGAGCAGTACTTC. This sequence encodes CASSSSSGGGYEQYF.

This clonotype was found many times. This chain joins TRBV20-1 and TRBJ1-5, with D possibly TRBD1 on 5 matching bases. The CDR3 is 14 amino acids. In germline, CDR1 is DFQATT, CDR2 SNEGSKA (reference sequence). V shed 0 bases and J shed 5 bases, with 11 bases lying between them. The chain's CDR3 is CSARDSQGYQPQHF. The CDR3 DNA sequence: TGCAGTGCTAGAGATAGTCAGGGTTATCAGCCCCAGCATTTT.

The chain is built from TRBV5-8 and TRBJ2-1, with D possibly being TRBD1 or TRBD2 (5 bases each). This CDR3 region has 13 residues. Between the trimmed V and J ends, which lost 4 bases and 12 bases, there was a span of 17 bases. Looked up from germline, CDR1 is SGHTS and CDR2 is YDEGEE. This chain's CDR3 is CASSGTDVFGQFF. CDR3 nucleotide sequence: TGTGCCAGCAGCGGGACGGACGTGTTTGGGCAGTTCTTC.

In the case of this clonotype: A read error is possible here, since a much larger clone lies one base away. This rearrangement joins TRBV5-1 to TRBJ2-1; D is tentatively TRBD1 or TRBD2 (6 bases each). The CDR3 is 15 amino acids. Germline lookup yields CDR1 SGHRS and CDR2 YFSETQ. In DNA, the CDR3 is TGCGCCAGCAGCTTCGCAGGGGACTCCAACAATGAGCAGTTCTTC. Its translation is CASSFAGDSNNEQFF.

This clonotype was picked up a small number of times. Written as DNA, the CDR3 is TGCAGTGCCATGCGGGGGGGTTACAATGAGCAGTTCTTC. Protein product: CSAMRGGYNEQFF. The genes are TRBV20-1 and TRBJ2-1; TRBD2 agrees at 9 bases. V was clipped by 6 bases and J by 4 bases; unmatched bases: 4. Germline assignment: CDR1 DFQATT and CDR2 SNEGSKA (reference sequence). The CDR3 spans 13 residues.

DNA of the CDR3: TGCGCCAGCACCCGGGACTCGTCTAGCACAGATACGCAGTATTTT. Residues: CASTRDSSSTDTQYF. The genes are TRBV5-1 and TRBJ2-3; TRBD2 is a possible D gene (6 bases). Per the germline V gene, CDR1 is SGHRS and CDR2 is YFSETQ. CDR3 length: 15 residues. Trimming cost V 6 bases and J 0 bases, with 14 bases left between them.

The chain links TRBV7-9 to TRBJ2-2, with 15 bases lining up with TRBD2. The V gene end was trimmed by 6 bases and the J gene end by 6 bases; junction bases not matched to a gene: 8. Looked up from germline, CDR1 is SEHNR and CDR2 is FQNEAQ (reference sequence). The CDR3 totals 17 residues. The CDR3 is CASSHRTSGRASGELFF. In DNA form, the CDR3 reads TGTGCCAGCAGTCATAGGACTAGCGGGAGGGCCTCCGGGGAGCTGTTTTTT.

A few counts support this clonotype. The V and J genes are TRBV9 and TRBJ2-3, with TRBD1 identical over 8 bases. V was pared by 1 base and J by 4 bases, with 8 bases of the junction left unmatched. This CDR3 comprises 16 residues. The germline gives CDR1 SGDLS, CDR2 YYNGEE. This chain's CDR3 is CASSVTGQVRADTQYF. Here the CDR3 DNA reads TGTGCCAGCAGCGTAACGGGACAGGTTCGCGCAGATACGCAGTATTTT.

This clonotype has a count of ten or more. The chain links TRBV15 to TRBJ2-1, with 10 bases lining up with TRBD2. The CDR3 has 16 residues. Germline V gene lookup returns CDR1 LNHNV and CDR2 YYDKDF (reference sequence). J was trimmed by 0 bases and V by 2 bases; bases with no gene match: 1. The DNA of the CDR3 is TGTGCCACCAGCAGATCTAGCGGGAGCTCCTACAATGAGCAGTTCTTC. It codes for CATSRSSGSSYNEQFF. The full variable domain, its missing parts supplied by reference TRBV15 and TRBJ2-1, is DAMVIQNPRYQVTQFGKPVTLSCSQTLNHNVMYWYQQKSSQAPKLLFHYYDKDFNNEADTPDNFQSRRPNTSFCFLDIRSPGLGDTAMYLCATSRSSGSSYNEQFFGPGTRLTVL.

There are many counts of this clonotype. V is TRBV7-8 and J is TRBJ2-1, with 8 positions matching TRBD2. The CDR3 contains 17 residues. CDR1 is SGHVS, CDR2 FQNEAQ, per germline. J lost 2 bases, V lost 1 base, and 7 bases had no gene match. This chain's CDR3 is CASSLGRLASTYNEQFF. In nucleotides, the CDR3 is TGTGCCAGCAGCTTAGGGCGACTAGCGTCTACCTACAATGAGCAGTTCTTC.

The chain uses TRBV11-3 and TRBJ2-1; perhaps TRBD2 as D (6 bases). CDR1 is SGHNT, CDR2 YENEEA, per germline. The CDR3 is 17 amino acids. V lost 0 bases, J lost 7 bases, and 19 bases lay in between. This chain's CDR3 is CASSLDYGTPDQNEQFF. The CDR3 DNA reads as TGTGCCAGCAGCTTAGATTATGGGACTCCGGATCAGAATGAGCAGTTCTTC.

A few counts support this clonotype. This chain connects TRBV20-1 to TRBJ2-2; TRBD2 aligns across 12 bases. V dropped 3 bases and J dropped 3; count of bases not matched to a gene: 5. Germline loops: CDR1 DFQATT, CDR2 SNEGSKA (reference sequence). The CDR3 covers 16 residues. The CDR3 loop reads CSASASGRADTGELFF. Written as DNA, the CDR3 is TGCAGTGCTAGCGCTAGCGGGAGGGCCGACACCGGGGAGCTGTTTTTT.

The table lists this clonotype with a few counts. The chain combines TRBV7-8 with TRBJ2-7, with 8 bases matching TRBD2. This CDR3 spans 13 amino acids. Looked up from germline, CDR1 is SGHVS and CDR2 is FQNEAQ. J was trimmed by 9 bases and V by 6 bases; bases with no gene match: 10. CDR3 sequence (DNA): TGTGCCAGCAGTACGGGAGGGCCCAGGGTGCAGTACTTC. It encodes CASSTGGPRVQYF.

The chain joins TRBV5-1 to TRBJ1-4; TRBD1 is a possible D gene (6 bases). With 3 bases removed from V and 8 bases from J, the gap between germline ends came to 17 bases. Looked up from germline, CDR1 is SGHRS and CDR2 is YFSETQ. This CDR3 spans 15 amino acids. The CDR3 is CASSSERGASEKLFF. The CDR3 nucleotides read TGCGCCAGCAGCTCCGAGCGGGGGGCTTCGGAAAAACTGTTTTTT.

This clonotype was observed at least ten times. The junction departs from germline at one end; a sequencing error may be responsible. The chain carries TRBV5-1 and TRBJ2-5; no definite D call. CDR1 SGHRS and CDR2 YFSETQ come from the germline V gene. CDR3 length: 11 residues. CDR3 protein: CASSSQETQYF. Written as DNA, the CDR3 is TGTGCCAGCAGCTCCCAAGAGACCCAGTACTTC.

This clonotype was counted between two and nine times. V usage is TRBV29-1 and J usage is TRBJ1-5; TRBD1 matches at 7 bases. CDR1 SQVTM and CDR2 ANQGSEA come from the germline V gene. Trimming removed 3 bases from V and 8 bases from J; junction bases left unmatched: 13. The CDR3 is 15 residues long. DNA for the CDR3: TGCAGCGTTGAGATCTCAGGGGGGACGTGGGAGCCCCAGCATTTT. This translates into CSVEISGGTWEPQHF.

This clonotype has more than one count but fewer than ten. The chain couples TRBV7-2 to TRBJ1-6; 11 positions match TRBD1. CDR1 and CDR2 (germline): SGHTA, FQGNSA. The ends lost 4 bases at V and 8 bases at J; junction bases unmatched: 4. CDR3 length: 15 residues. Here the CDR3 reads CASSSPDRGHSPLHF. The CDR3 region has the DNA TGTGCCAGCAGCTCCCCGGACAGGGGGCATTCACCCCTCCACTTT.

This clonotype was picked up a small number of times. The chain has TRBV7-2 and TRBJ2-4, with TRBD1 identical over 10 bases. Per germline, CDR1 SGHTA and CDR2 FQGNSA. The CDR3 is 15 amino acids. With V trimmed by 5 bases and J by 6 bases, 7 bases remained unmatched. The CDR3 nucleotides are TGTGCCAGCAGCCCCTGGACAGGGGGAGGAAACATTCAGTACTTC. Residues: CASSPWTGGGNIQYF. Filled out from reference TRBV7-2 and TRBJ2-4, the complete variable domain reads GAGVSQSPSNKVTEKGKDVELRCDPISGHTALYWYRQSLGQGLEFLIYFQGNSAPDKSGLPSDRFSAERTGGSVSTLTIQRTQQEDSAVYLCASSPWTGGGNIQYFGAGTRLSVL.

This clonotype was recorded at least ten times. The rearrangement uses TRBV12-3 or TRBV12-4 and TRBJ2-7, with a weak D call TRBD1 (7 bases). V was pared by 0 bases and J by 12 bases, with 12 bases between. CDR3 size: 12 residues. DNA for the CDR3: TGTGCCAGCAGTTTAGCCGGAGGGGGCACGTACTTC. Translation: CASSLAGGGTYF.

This clonotype came up a few times. This sequence joins TRBV18 and TRBJ2-2, with 10 bases matching TRBD2. V shed 8 bases and J 4 bases; nucleotides not matched to a gene: 7. This CDR3 region has 15 residues. Germline-derived CDR1 and CDR2 are KGHSH and LQKENI. The CDR3 sequence is CASPPSGSSTGELFF. The CDR3 DNA reads as TGTGCCAGCCCGCCTAGCGGGAGTTCCACCGGGGAGCTGTTTTTT.

This chain connects TRBV25-1 to TRBJ1-5, with 9 bases that match TRBD1. V shed 2 bases and J 3 bases; nucleotides not matched to a gene: 2. The CDR3 is made up of 15 amino acids. Germline CDR1 and CDR2: MGHDK and SYGVNS. In nucleotides, the CDR3 is TGTGCCAGCAGTGAAGGGACAGGGTTCAATCAGCCCCAGCATTTT. Protein: CASSEGTGFNQPQHF.